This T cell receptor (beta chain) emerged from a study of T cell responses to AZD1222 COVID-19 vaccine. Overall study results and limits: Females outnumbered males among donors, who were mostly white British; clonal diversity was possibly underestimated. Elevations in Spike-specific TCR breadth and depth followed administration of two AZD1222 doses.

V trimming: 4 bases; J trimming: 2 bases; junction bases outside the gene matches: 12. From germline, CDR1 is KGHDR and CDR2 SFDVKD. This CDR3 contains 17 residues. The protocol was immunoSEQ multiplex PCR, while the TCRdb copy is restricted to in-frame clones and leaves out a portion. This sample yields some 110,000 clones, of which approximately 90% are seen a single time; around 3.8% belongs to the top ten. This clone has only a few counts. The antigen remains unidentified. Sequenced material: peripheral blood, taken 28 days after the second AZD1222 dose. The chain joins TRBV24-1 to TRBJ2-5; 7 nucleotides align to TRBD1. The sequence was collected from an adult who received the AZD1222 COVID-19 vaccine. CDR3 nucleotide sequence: TGTGCCACCAGTGACTCGAGACAGGGATTCCATCAAGAGACCCAGTACTTC. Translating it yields CATSDSRQGFHQETQYF.